This T cell receptor beta chain was observed in a study of T cell clones after liver transplantation. Overall study context: Without induction therapy, subjects received standard immunosuppression until 12-24 months post-transplant.

Profiling relied on immunoSEQ multiplex PCR, and the TCRdb table lists in-frame clones only, not all of them. Of more than 95,000 clones detected, approximately 78% appear once; the ten largest clones hold about 1%. The sample was CD4+ T cells from blood, taken before liver transplant. The clonotype comes from a human donor who received a liver transplant.

This CDR3 is CASSFRLQGEAFF. The DNA for the CDR3 is TGTGCCAGCAGCTTTCGACTCCAGGGTGAAGCTTTCTTT. The chain carries TRBV11-3 and TRBJ1-1; possibly TRBD1 for D (5 bases). Trimming took off 3 bases at V and 7 bases at J, with 12 bases between the two ends. Looked up from germline, CDR1 is SGHNT and CDR2 is YENEEA. The CDR3 extends over 13 amino acids.